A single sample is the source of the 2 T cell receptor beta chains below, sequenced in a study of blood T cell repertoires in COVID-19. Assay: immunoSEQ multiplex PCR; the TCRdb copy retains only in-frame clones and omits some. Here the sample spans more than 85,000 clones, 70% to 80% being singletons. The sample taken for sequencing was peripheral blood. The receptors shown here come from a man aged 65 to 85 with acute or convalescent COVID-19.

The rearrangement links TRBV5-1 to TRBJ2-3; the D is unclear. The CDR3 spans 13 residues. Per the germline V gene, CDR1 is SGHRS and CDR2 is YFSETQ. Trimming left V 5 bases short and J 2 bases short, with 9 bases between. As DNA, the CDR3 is TGCGCCAGCAGTGTGAGCCCCACAGATACGCAGTATTTT. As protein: CASSVSPTDTQYF.

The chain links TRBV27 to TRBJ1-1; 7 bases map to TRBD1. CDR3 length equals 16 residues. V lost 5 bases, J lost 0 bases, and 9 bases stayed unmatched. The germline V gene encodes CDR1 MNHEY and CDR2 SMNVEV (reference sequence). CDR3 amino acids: CASSPGDRSMNTEAFF. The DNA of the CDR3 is TGTGCCAGCAGTCCAGGGGACAGAAGCATGAACACTGAAGCTTTCTTT.